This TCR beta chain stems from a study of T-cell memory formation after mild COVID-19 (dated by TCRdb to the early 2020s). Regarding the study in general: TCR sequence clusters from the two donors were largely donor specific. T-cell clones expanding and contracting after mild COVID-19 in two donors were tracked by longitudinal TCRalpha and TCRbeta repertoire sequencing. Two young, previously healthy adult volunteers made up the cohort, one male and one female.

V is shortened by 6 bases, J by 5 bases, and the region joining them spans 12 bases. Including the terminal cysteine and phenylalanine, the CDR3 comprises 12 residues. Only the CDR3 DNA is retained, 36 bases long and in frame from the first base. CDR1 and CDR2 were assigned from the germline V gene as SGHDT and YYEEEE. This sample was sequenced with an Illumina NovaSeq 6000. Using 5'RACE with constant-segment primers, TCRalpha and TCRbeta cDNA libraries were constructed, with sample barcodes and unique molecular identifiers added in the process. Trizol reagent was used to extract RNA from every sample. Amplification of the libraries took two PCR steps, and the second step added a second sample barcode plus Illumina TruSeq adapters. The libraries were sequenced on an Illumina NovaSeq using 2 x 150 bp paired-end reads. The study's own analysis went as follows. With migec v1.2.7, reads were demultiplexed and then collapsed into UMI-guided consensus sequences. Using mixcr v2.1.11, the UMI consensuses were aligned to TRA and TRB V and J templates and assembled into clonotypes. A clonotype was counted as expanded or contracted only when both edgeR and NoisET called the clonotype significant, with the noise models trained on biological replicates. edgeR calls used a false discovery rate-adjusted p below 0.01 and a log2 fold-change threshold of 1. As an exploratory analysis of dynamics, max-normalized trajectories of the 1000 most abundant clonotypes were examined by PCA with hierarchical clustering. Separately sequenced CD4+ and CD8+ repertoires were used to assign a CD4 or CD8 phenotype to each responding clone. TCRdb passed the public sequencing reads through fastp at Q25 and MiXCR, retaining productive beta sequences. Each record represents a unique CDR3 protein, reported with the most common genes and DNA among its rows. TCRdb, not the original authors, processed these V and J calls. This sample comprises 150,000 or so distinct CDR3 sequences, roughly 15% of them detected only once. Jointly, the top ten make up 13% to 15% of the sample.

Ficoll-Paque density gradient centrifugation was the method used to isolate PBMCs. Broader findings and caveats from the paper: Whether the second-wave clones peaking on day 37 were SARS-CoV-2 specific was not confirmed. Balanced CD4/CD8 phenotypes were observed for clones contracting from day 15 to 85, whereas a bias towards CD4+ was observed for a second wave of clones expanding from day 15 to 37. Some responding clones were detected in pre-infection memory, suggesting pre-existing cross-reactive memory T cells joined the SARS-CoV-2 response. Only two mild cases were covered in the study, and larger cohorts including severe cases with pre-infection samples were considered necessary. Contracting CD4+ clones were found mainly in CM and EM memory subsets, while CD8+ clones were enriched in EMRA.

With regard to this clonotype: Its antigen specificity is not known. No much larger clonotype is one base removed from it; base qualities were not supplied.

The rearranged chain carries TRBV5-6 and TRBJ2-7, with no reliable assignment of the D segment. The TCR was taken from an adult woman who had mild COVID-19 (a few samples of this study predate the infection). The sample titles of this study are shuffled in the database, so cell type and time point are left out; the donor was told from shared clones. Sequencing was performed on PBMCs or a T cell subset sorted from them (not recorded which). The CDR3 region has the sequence CASKRTENEQYF. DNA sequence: TGTGCCAGCAAGAGGACCGAAAACGAGCAGTACTTC.